What follows is one TCR beta chain and its context. Its antigen is undetermined. TCRdb ran MiXCR on the 5' RACE reads and lists one entry per CDR3 protein. The sample carries roughly 220,000 distinct CDR3 sequences, 6.5% recorded once. There are 14 residues in the CDR3. Between the trimmed V and J ends, which lost 7 bases and 0 bases, there was a span of 14 bases. Germline CDR1 reads SGHRS; CDR2 reads YFSETQ. The sample is drawn from a study of identical twins. The study's findings and limits: Conclusions relied on cross-sectional statistical analysis, not following the same donors.

These same records also appear under a second study, on T cells expressing NK-cell markers.

The rearrangement joins TRBV5-1 to TRBJ2-7; the D gene is possibly TRBD1 (6 bases). The source is a young woman in good health. The sample taken for sequencing was CD8+ T cells sorted from blood. The CDR3 DNA is TGCGCCAGCCCCAATACAGGGACCTCCTACGAGCAGTACTTC. Its protein is CASPNTGTSYEQYF.